The 28 T cell receptor beta chains listed next were all sequenced from one sample in a study of CD8+CD57+ T cells in acquired aplastic anemia. Genomic DNA templated the TCR beta VDJ and CDR3 profiling. TCRdb re-analysed the reads in MiXCR, keeping a single row per CDR3 protein. The table lists more than 150,000 distinct CDR3 sequences, 48% of them singletons. CD8+CD57+ cell expansion, shown by flow cytometry, had occurred in the patients selected for sequencing. The sample was sorted CD4+, CD8+, or CD8+CD57+ T cells (not recorded which) from PBMCs. These receptor sequences come from a human donor with aplastic anemia.

V usage is TRBV20-1 and J usage is TRBJ2-7; a possible D gene is TRBD2 (6 bases). With 6 bases removed from V and 2 bases from J, the gap between germline ends came to 14 bases. The germline gives CDR1 DFQATT, CDR2 SNEGSKA (reference sequence). The CDR3 is made up of 13 amino acids. The CDR3, as DNA: TGCAGTGCCGAGGCGGGGCCAGCCTACGAGCAGTACTTC. This codes for CSAEAGPAYEQYF.

The chain carries TRBV29-1 and TRBJ2-3, with 7 positions matching TRBD1. Germline lookup yields CDR1 SQVTM and CDR2 ANQGSEA. This CDR3 is 13 amino acids long. V was clipped by 8 bases and J by 6 bases; unmatched bases: 11. The CDR3 sequence is CSLVQGIGDTQYF. The CDR3 DNA is TGCAGCTTGGTACAGGGGATTGGTGATACGCAGTATTTT.

This rearrangement joins TRBV10-3 to TRBJ2-2; 8 bases fit TRBD1. Germline CDR1 ENHRY, CDR2 SYGVKD. Trimming took 2 bases from V and 5 from J; bases not matched to a gene: 7. The CDR3 has 16 residues. CDR3: CAISEGGQVGTGELFF. CDR3 DNA sequence: TGTGCCATCAGTGAGGGGGGACAGGTCGGGACCGGGGAGCTGTTTTTT.

The CDR3 is CASSPGQGAEQYF. The CDR3 coding sequence is TGTGCCAGCAGCCCCGGGCAGGGAGCCGAGCAGTACTTC. V usage is TRBV7-8 and J usage is TRBJ2-7; either TRBD1 or TRBD2 may fit D (5 bases each). Between the trimmed V and J ends, which lost 5 bases and 6 bases, there was a span of 14 bases. The germline CDR1 and CDR2 sequences are SGHVS and FQNEAQ. CDR3 length: 13 amino acids.

The chain carries TRBV18 and TRBJ2-5, with 14 nucleotides matching TRBD2. Trimming removed 3 bases from V and 5 bases from J; junction bases left unmatched: 8. The germline gives CDR1 KGHSH, CDR2 LQKENI. The CDR3 loop spans 17 amino acids. CDR3 in amino acids: CASSPGTSGRRTETQYF. The CDR3, as DNA: TGTGCCAGCTCACCTGGGACTAGCGGGAGAAGGACGGAGACCCAGTACTTC.

The chain links TRBV15 to TRBJ2-7, with 7 bases fitting TRBD1. The CDR3 has 17 residues. CDR1 and CDR2 (germline): LNHNV, YYDKDF (reference sequence). The trim removed 3 bases at V and 5 bases at J, leaving 16 bases unmatched. CDR3 sequence reads: CATSSRFGDRGRDEQYF. DNA of the CDR3: TGTGCCACCAGCAGTCGGTTTGGGGATAGGGGGCGCGACGAGCAGTACTTC.

The gene calls are TRBV28 and TRBJ1-6; D not certain. This CDR3 is 11 amino acids long. The germline V and J ends were trimmed by 3 bases and 12 bases, with 6 bases remaining between them. The germline V gene encodes CDR1 MDHEN and CDR2 SYDVKM. CDR3 sequence: CASSLSGPLHF. The DNA for the CDR3 is TGTGCCAGCAGTTTGAGTGGACCCCTCCACTTT.

This rearrangement joins TRBV4-2 to TRBJ2-3; 9 bases are shared with TRBD2. Germline loops: CDR1 LGHNA, CDR2 YNFKEQ. V was clipped by 4 bases and J by 5 bases; unmatched bases: 10. This CDR3 spans 16 amino acids. The CDR3 loop is CASSPGLGLAGDTQYF. The DNA for the CDR3 is TGTGCCAGCAGCCCGGGTCTGGGACTAGCCGGAGATACGCAGTATTTT.

Only a few counts were recorded for this clonotype. Germline and junction disagree at one end, which may indicate a read error. The chain recombines TRBV20-1 with TRBJ1-1; D gene uncertain. Germline V gene lookup returns CDR1 DFQATT and CDR2 SNEGSKA (reference sequence). The CDR3 runs to 11 residues. The CDR3 protein is CSARRNAEAFF. Here the CDR3 DNA reads TGCAGTGCTAGACGGAACGCTGAAGCTTTCTTT.

This clonotype was counted a few times. The chain employs TRBV10-2 and TRBJ2-7; 10 nucleotides agree with TRBD2. This CDR3 region has 15 residues. Trimming took 8 bases from V and 6 from J; bases not matched to a gene: 13. The germline V gene encodes CDR1 WSHSY and CDR2 SAAADI. The chain's CDR3 is CASLRTAGGPGEQYF. The CDR3 nucleotides read TGCGCCAGCCTACGGACAGCGGGAGGGCCCGGCGAGCAGTACTTC.

This clonotype was detected a few times. CDR3 amino acids: CATRRPGAYNEQFF. The CDR3 DNA reads TGTGCCACCAGGCGGCCAGGGGCCTACAATGAGCAGTTCTTC. The V and J genes are TRBV24-1 and TRBJ2-1; D perhaps matches TRBD1 (6 bases). CDR3 size: 14 residues. Trimming cost V 7 bases and J 2 bases, with 11 bases left between them. The germline V gene encodes CDR1 KGHDR and CDR2 SFDVKD.

The chain uses TRBV7-4 and TRBJ2-7; 14 positions match TRBD2. V lost 7 bases and J lost 7; bases outside the gene matches: 3. CDR3 length: 13 amino acids. Germline V gene lookup returns CDR1 SGHVT and CDR2 SQSDAQ. The CDR3 reads CASTGTSGSEQYF. CDR3 nucleotides: TGTGCCAGCACCGGGACTAGCGGGAGTGAGCAGTACTTC.

This chain connects TRBV5-1 to TRBJ2-3; D call uncertain. The CDR3 totals 14 residues. The V gene lost 3 bases and the J gene lost 7 bases, with 15 bases spanning the gap. Germline V lookup: CDR1 SGHRS, CDR2 YFSETQ. As DNA, the CDR3 is TGCGCCAGCAGCTCCGGCACCTCAATTAATACGCAGTATTTT. It translates to CASSSGTSINTQYF.

Only a few counts were recorded for this clonotype. The chain has TRBV28 and TRBJ1-6; D gene unclear. CDR3 size: 13 residues. In germline, CDR1 is MDHEN, CDR2 SYDVKM. V was shortened by 10 bases and J by 3 bases, with 10 bases between the two germline ends. CDR3 sequence: CATSGIYNSPLHF. As DNA, the CDR3 is TGTGCCACTTCGGGGATCTATAATTCACCCCTCCACTTT. Filled out from reference TRBV28 and TRBJ1-6, the complete variable domain reads DVKVTQSSRYLVKRTGEKVFLECVQDMDHENMFWYRQDPGLGLRLIYFSYDVKMKEKGDIPEGYSVSREKKERFSLILESASTNQTSMYLCATSGIYNSPLHFGNGTRLTVT.

About this clonotype: This may come from a read error, since a much larger clone is one base off. CDR3 loop: CASSQDQGTGLLGNQLQHF. The CDR3 coding sequence is TGCGCCAGCAGCCAAGATCAGGGAACAGGCTTATTAGGGAATCAGCTCCAGCATTTT. The chain employs TRBV4-1 and TRBJ1-5, with D possibly matching TRBD1 (5 bases). Germline V CDR1 and CDR2: MGHRA, YSYEKL. This CDR3 region has 19 residues.

This clonotype was found many times. This sequence joins TRBV6-4 and TRBJ1-1; possibly TRBD1 for D (5 bases). Germline V lookup: CDR1 MRHNA, CDR2 SNTAGT. The CDR3 sequence is 13 residues long. The V end lost 4 bases, the J end lost 9 bases, and 15 bases lay between the germline ends. The CDR3 region has the DNA TGTGCCAGCAGTGTCGGCCCCCGGGGACAAGCTTTCTTT. Its translation: CASSVGPRGQAFF.

V is TRBV2 and J is TRBJ2-5; 11 bases map to TRBD2. This CDR3 is 13 amino acids long. After removal of 7 bases from V and 9 bases from J, the junction contained 7 bases not matched to a gene. Germline loops: CDR1 SNHLY, CDR2 FYNNEI. The CDR3 region has the DNA TGTGCCAGCACTCGCCTTAGCGGGGGGGCCCAGTACTTC. Protein product: CASTRLSGGAQYF.

This clonotype appeared a few times. This rearrangement joins TRBV29-1 to TRBJ2-6; no clear D. Trimming shortened V by 3 bases and J by 2 bases, and 5 bases separated the two germline ends. The CDR3 is 13 amino acids. Germline V gene data show CDR1 as SQVTM and CDR2 as ANQGSEA. The CDR3 coding sequence is TGCAGCGTTGATCCCGCTGGGGCCAACGTCCTGACTTTC. The encoded protein is CSVDPAGANVLTF.

A remark on this clonotype: Being one base from a much bigger clone, this may be a read error. This chain uses TRBV5-4 with TRBJ1-1; TRBD1 matches at 7 bases. Unmatched junction bases numbered 9, after V lost 7 bases and J lost 9 bases. The CDR3 contains 12 residues. Per germline, CDR1 SGHNT and CDR2 YYREEE (reference sequence). The DNA for the CDR3 is TGTGCCAGCGGCTCGGACAGGAAGCAAGCTTTCTTT. The encoded protein is CASGSDRKQAFF.

Only a few counts were recorded for this clonotype. The chain employs TRBV28 and TRBJ2-7, with a weak D call TRBD2 (7 bases). V was pared by 4 bases and J by 7 bases, with 20 bases between. This CDR3 has 15 residues. The germline gives CDR1 MDHEN, CDR2 SYDVKM. The CDR3 DNA reads TGTGCCAGCAGTTCCTACCATGGGGGGGCCGGGGAGCAGTACTTC. Encoded protein: CASSSYHGGAGEQYF.

This chain links TRBV6-1 with TRBJ1-3; no reliable D call. The germline V gene encodes CDR1 MNHNS and CDR2 SASEGT. Trimming removed 7 bases from V and 3 bases from J, with 10 bases in between. The CDR3 has 13 amino acids. The DNA for the CDR3 is TGTGCCAGCACTAGGACTGTTGGAAACACCATATATTTT. The encoded protein is CASTRTVGNTIYF.

This clonotype was picked up many times. The rearrangement joins TRBV19 to TRBJ1-6; 7 bases line up with TRBD1. In germline, CDR1 is LNHDA, CDR2 SQIVND (reference sequence). CDR3 size: 14 residues. With V trimmed by 8 bases and J by 7 bases, 8 bases remained unmatched. CDR3 DNA: TGTGCCAGTCGGACCGGGACAGTAAATTCACCCCTCCACTTT. Amino acid sequence: CASRTGTVNSPLHF.

This clonotype was observed once. The CDR3 DNA follows: TGTGCCAGCGGAATAGGTGTCGAGCAGTACTTC. Amino acid sequence: CASGIGVEQYF. The chain joins TRBV12-3 or TRBV12-4 to TRBJ2-7; D gene ambiguous. V lost 8 bases, J lost 6 bases, and 11 bases lay in between. This CDR3 spans 11 amino acids.

This rearrangement joins TRBV19 to TRBJ1-1, with D maybe TRBD1 (5 bases). V shed 4 bases and J shed 4 bases, with 13 bases lying between them. Per the germline V gene, CDR1 is LNHDA and CDR2 is SQIVND (reference sequence). This CDR3 is built from 14 residues. CDR3 residues: CASSKTSGGTEAFF. DNA of the CDR3: TGTGCCAGTAGTAAGACTAGCGGGGGCACTGAAGCTTTCTTT.

The V call is TRBV28, the J call TRBJ1-1; a possible D gene is TRBD1 (5 bases). V lost 8 bases and J 1 base, leaving 14 bases between the germline ends. The germline V gene encodes CDR1 MDHEN and CDR2 SYDVKM. This CDR3 contains 14 residues. CDR3 loop: CASRPGSGNTEAFF. CDR3 bases: TGTGCCAGCCGGCCAGGGTCAGGGAACACTGAAGCTTTCTTT.

V usage is TRBV19 and J usage is TRBJ2-1; the match to TRBD1 covers 8 bases. Germline V gives CDR1 LNHDA, CDR2 SQIVND (reference sequence). CDR3 size: 14 residues. Trimming at V came to 6 bases and at J to 1 base, leaving 2 bases not matched to a gene. The CDR3 DNA reads as TGTGCCAGTAGCCGACAGGGGTCCTACAATGAGCAGTTCTTC. Amino acid sequence: CASSRQGSYNEQFF.

This clonotype was picked up many times. This chain connects TRBV20-1 to TRBJ2-2; D is uncertain. CDR3 size: 13 residues. From germline, CDR1 is DFQATT and CDR2 SNEGSKA (reference sequence). As DNA, the CDR3 is TGCACCCCCCAGGACCAGAACACCGGGGAGCTGTTTTTT. It translates to CTPQDQNTGELFF.

The chain links TRBV7-9 to TRBJ1-4; a possible D gene is TRBD1 (5 bases). The V end lost 6 bases, the J end lost 4 bases, and 12 bases lay between the germline ends. Germline V gives CDR1 SEHNR, CDR2 FQNEAQ (reference sequence). The CDR3 loop spans 14 amino acids. CDR3 sequence: CASRRDGINEKLFF. The CDR3 nucleotides are TGTGCCAGCAGGAGGGACGGCATTAATGAAAAACTGTTTTTT. Full variable domain (rest looked up from reference TRBV7-9 and TRBJ1-4): DTGVSQNPRHKITKRGQNVTFRCDPISEHNRLYWYRQTLGQGPEFLTYFQNEAQLEKSRLLSDRFSAERPKGSFSTLEIQRTEQGDSAMYLCASRRDGINEKLFFGSGTQLSVL.